This T cell receptor (beta chain) was recorded in a study of tissue T cells after allogeneic stem cell transplantation. The repertoire was sequenced with immunoSEQ multiplex PCR; TCRdb's copy has only in-frame clones and lacks some. The table records over 8,500 clones, 35% to 55% of them present only once. As regards this clone: Antigen specificity is unknown. Mouse germline and gene names are used. The read stops 1 residue short of the end of the CDR3; the missing end is completed from the germline J gene.

Whole-study findings and limits: Shared clones across patients were few; motif clustering revealed tissue-specific shared signatures. Within patients, tissue anatomy strongly shaped TCR repertoire composition.

Time point here: mouse harvest day 7 after allogeneic transplant. Mouse grafts combined 10^7 T-cell-depleted bone marrow cells with 10^6 splenic CD5+ T cells. The CDR3 is made up of 14 amino acids. Germline CDR1 is MSHET and CDR2 is SYDVDS. V gave up 3 bases and J gave up 6 bases, with 14 bases separating them. The chain couples TRBV29 to TRBJ1-1; a possible D gene is TRBD1 (5 bases). The clonotype originates from a female BALB/c mouse given C57BL/6 T cells with graft-versus-host disease after an allogeneic hematopoietic cell transplant. The sequencing sample was made of skin. CDR3 in amino acids: CASSFRLQAPEVFF. The sequenced part of the CDR3 DNA is TGTGCTAGCAGTTTCCGTCTACAGGCTCCAGAAGTCTTC.